These T cell receptor beta chains were read from a single sample in a study of blood T cell repertoires in COVID-19. The protocol was immunoSEQ multiplex PCR, while the TCRdb copy is restricted to in-frame clones and leaves out a portion. The table records 100,000 or so clones, around 87% of them present only once. Sample: peripheral blood. The source is a woman aged 25-40 years with acute or convalescent COVID-19. Each CDR3 is given with its conserved first and last residue. A D gene is named only where the DNA matches it firmly. Not every row has a clone size; where given, it reads once, few, many or a size class.

clone size	J gene	V gene	D gene	CDR3 DNA	CDR3 protein
NA	TRBJ2-6	TRBV7-6	TRBD2	TGTGCCAGCAGCCCCGTGGGCGGGGGGGCAGTCTCTGGGGCCAACGTCCTGACTTTC	CASSPVGGGAVSGANVLTF
NA	TRBJ1-1	TRBV27	NA	TGTGCCAGCAGCCAAGGGGGCACTGAAGCTTTCTTT	CASSQGGTEAFF
NA	TRBJ2-7	TRBV14	TRBD2	TGTGCCAGCAGCGCCCGACTAGCGGGGCAATCCTACGAGCAGTACTTC	CASSARLAGQSYEQYF
once	TRBJ2-7	TRBV28	NA	TGTGCCAGCAGTTCCGCGTTGGGAGGCCTGAACACGAGGGTCCCCTACGAGCAGTACTTC	CASSSALGGLNTRVPYEQYF
NA	TRBJ2-1	TRBV9	TRBD1	TGTGCCAGCAGCGGGGGAGCGGGACAGGGGAACTACAATGAGCAGTTCTTC	CASSGGAGQGNYNEQFF
NA	TRBJ1-1	TRBV29-1	TRBD1	TGCAGCGGGGACAGGGGCACTGAAGCTTTCTTT	CSGDRGTEAFF
NA	TRBJ2-5	TRBV2	TRBD2	TGTGCCAGCAGTGAAGGGGGGGGGATCTATGAGACCCAGTACTTC	CASSEGGGIYETQYF
NA	TRBJ1-5	TRBV7-8	NA	TGTGCCAGCAGCTGGACAATCCCCGGGCCCCAGCATTTT	CASSWTIPGPQHF
NA	TRBJ1-5	TRBV20-1	NA	TGCAGTGCTAGTACGGATCAGCCCCAGCATTTT	CSASTDQPQHF
NA	TRBJ1-5	TRBV2	TRBD1	TGTGCCAGCAGTTCAGGGGGCCGTAATCAGCCCCAGCATTTT	CASSSGGRNQPQHF
NA	TRBJ2-4	TRBV28	NA	TGTGCCAGCAGTTTCTCAGGATTTGGGGCGGACATTCAGTACTTC	CASSFSGFGADIQYF
NA	TRBJ2-7	TRBV5-1	NA	TGCGCCAGCAGCTTGGTAGGACAGCCGGACGAGCAGTACTTC	CASSLVGQPDEQYF
once	TRBJ2-3	TRBV4-2	NA	TGTGCCAGCAGCCTAGCGGCTGGAAACACAGATACGCAGTATTTT	CASSLAAGNTDTQYF
NA	TRBJ1-6	TRBV9	NA	TGTGCCAGCAGCGTAGAAGGGGTCCTGAATTCACCCCTCCACTTT	CASSVEGVLNSPLHF
NA	TRBJ2-1	TRBV7-3	TRBD1	TGTGCCAGCAGCTTATCGCCCCCCGGGACAGTACTCAATGAGCAGTTCTTC	CASSLSPPGTVLNEQFF
NA	TRBJ1-5	TRBV28	TRBD1	TGTGCCAGCAGTTTCCTGGACAGGTACCATCAGCCCCAGCATTTT	CASSFLDRYHQPQHF